These T cell receptor beta chains were read from a single sample in a study of cytomegalovirus exposure and HLA in healthy donors. Sequencing was performed with immunoSEQ multiplex PCR; in TCRdb, only in-frame clones are kept and a portion is missing. The sample has 85,000 to 100,000 clones, roughly 69% seen once; the top ten hold just under 6.5%. Sequencing was done on a sample of PBMCs. All receptors derive from a young woman in good health and CMV-seronegative. Both conserved end residues are part of each CDR3. Each record gives: clone size, V gene, J gene, D gene, CDR3 DNA, CDR3 protein. A D gene is named only where the DNA matches it firmly. The size entry is marked missing in some rows and otherwise reads once, few, many or a size class.

>-|TRBV11-2|TRBJ1-1|-
TGTGCCAGCAGCCCAAAAACAGGGAGCTTCCTGAACACTGAAGCTTTCTTT
CASSPKTGSFLNTEAFF
>-|TRBV6-5|TRBJ2-7|-
TGTGCCAGCAGTTACTCGAACCGGGGGTCCTACGAGCAGTACTTC
CASSYSNRGSYEQYF
>-|TRBV19|TRBJ2-1|TRBD1
TGTGCCAGTAGAGTGGGGACAGGGCAAGACAATGAGCAGTTCTTC
CASRVGTGQDNEQFF
>-|TRBV4-2|TRBJ2-3|-
TGTGCCAGCAGCCAACGGGCCCGCGGGGCTAGCACAGATACGCAGTATTTT
CASSQRARGASTDTQYF
>few|TRBV20-1|TRBJ1-2|-
TGCAGTGCCTATTTTGCGGGCGGCTACACCTTC
CSAYFAGGYTF
>-|TRBV2|TRBJ1-2|TRBD1
TGTGCCAGCACCCGGTCGACAGGGCCCTATGGCTACACCTTC
CASTRSTGPYGYTF
>few|TRBV29-1|TRBJ1-5|TRBD1
TGCAGCGTTGAGGGGGCGTGGGGACAGGGGTTCTGGCAGCCCCAGCATTTT
CSVEGAWGQGFWQPQHF
>-|TRBV11-2|TRBJ2-6|TRBD2
TGTGCCAGCAGCTTATACAGCGGGAGACTGGCTGGGGCCAACGTCCTGACTTTC
CASSLYSGRLAGANVLTF
>-|TRBV5-1|TRBJ2-7|-
TGCGCCAGCAGCTTGGGGGACATATCCTACGAGCAGTACTTC
CASSLGDISYEQYF
>once|TRBV19|TRBJ2-5|-
TGTGCCAGTAGTCCAAAAAGGGGGGGTCAAGAGACCCAGTACTTC
CASSPKRGGQETQYF
>-|TRBV2|TRBJ2-1|TRBD1
TGTGCCAGCAGGGTCCCCCGGGACAGGTACAATGAGCAGTTCTTC
CASRVPRDRYNEQFF
>-|TRBV5-1|TRBJ2-2|-
TGCGCCAGCAGCTTGGCCTCGTTCGGCGGGGAGCTGTTTTTT
CASSLASFGGELFF
>-|TRBV6-5|TRBJ2-7|TRBD2
TGTGCCAGCAGTTACTCGGGAGCTAGCGGGATTTACGAGCAGTACTTC
CASSYSGASGIYEQYF
>few|TRBV19|TRBJ2-7|-
TGTGCCAGTAGGGACAGATTATACGAGCAGTACTTC
CASRDRLYEQYF
>-|TRBV6-5|TRBJ2-1|-
TGTGCCAGCAGTCAGGGACTCGCCGGGGGTGAGCAGTTCTTC
CASSQGLAGGEQFF
>-|TRBV5-1|TRBJ2-1|-
TGCGCCAGCGGGGGGACAGCCTCCTACAATGAGCAGTTCTTC
CASGGTASYNEQFF
>-|TRBV28|TRBJ2-1|-
TGTGCCAGCAGGACCCGTGGCAGTACTATGGATGAGCAGTTCTTC
CASRTRGSTMDEQFF
>-|TRBV9|TRBJ2-3|TRBD2
TGTGCCAGCAGCGGACTAGCGGGAGGGGTAGATACGCAGTATTTT
CASSGLAGGVDTQYF
>few|TRBV7-7|TRBJ2-2|-
TGTGCCAGCAGCGAACAGGGATTCGGGGAGCTGTTTTTT
CASSEQGFGELFF
>-|TRBV7-9|TRBJ1-1|-
TGTGCCAGCAGCTACGGAGGGTCTGAAGCTTTCTTT
CASSYGGSEAFF
>-|TRBV7-8|TRBJ2-2|-
TGTGCCAGCAGCTTACTACCCGTCCCGAACACCGGGGAGCTGTTTTTT
CASSLLPVPNTGELFF
>-|TRBV5-5|TRBJ1-5|TRBD1
TGTGCCAGCAGTCTGACAGGGAATAGCAATCAGCCCCAGCATTTT
CASSLTGNSNQPQHF
>-|TRBV6-5|TRBJ1-2|-
TGTGCCAGCAGGAAAGTCCTAGGGGCGCGAAGGGGCTACACCTTC
CASRKVLGARRGYTF
>-|TRBV7-2|TRBJ2-1|TRBD2
TGTGCCAGCAGCTTTCCGACTAGCGGGAACGATGAGCAGTTCTTC
CASSFPTSGNDEQFF
>medium-sized|TRBV5-6|TRBJ1-1|TRBD1
TGTGCCAGCAGCGGCCGGAGGGGGCAAGTTCGTGGGAACACTGAAGCTTTCTTT
CASSGRRGQVRGNTEAFF
>-|TRBV28|TRBJ2-5|TRBD2
TGTGCCAGCAGTCGCCAAAGCGGGAGCGGTGAGACCCAGTACTTC
CASSRQSGSGETQYF
>few|TRBV11-3|TRBJ2-3|-
TGTGCCAGCAGCTTAGGGCTAGCGCTGGCAGATACGCAGTATTTT
CASSLGLALADTQYF
>-|TRBV7-2|TRBJ2-1|-
TGTGCCAGCAGCCCGACTGCAGAGCAGTTCTTC
CASSPTAEQFF
>-|TRBV29-1|TRBJ1-1|TRBD1
TGCAGCGTTGGCCCGACAGGGGTGCGTGGTACTGAAGCTTTCTTT
CSVGPTGVRGTEAFF
>few|TRBV6-6|TRBJ1-1|TRBD1
TGTGCCAGCAGATCGACAGGGCCCGAAGCTTTCTTT
CASRSTGPEAFF
>-|TRBV10-3|TRBJ1-5|TRBD1
TGTGCCATCAGTGAGGGGCAGGGACAGAGCAATCAGCCCCAGCATTTT
CAISEGQGQSNQPQHF
>once|TRBV4-1|TRBJ2-2|TRBD2
TGCGCCAGCAGCCAAGGCCCCTTGTCTAGCGGGGGCCCTTACACCGGGGAGCTGTTTTTT
CASSQGPLSSGGPYTGELFF
>-|TRBV5-1|TRBJ1-6|TRBD1
TGCGCCAGCAGCCCACGGACAGGGGGTAATAATTCACCCCTCCACTTT
CASSPRTGGNNSPLHF
>-|TRBV28|TRBJ1-5|-
TGTGCCAGCAGTTTTTCCTATTCTAAGTTAAACAATCAGCCCCAGCATTTT
CASSFSYSKLNNQPQHF
>few|TRBV5-1|TRBJ1-2|-
TGCGCCAGCAGCACCCTCCAGGGTCGCTATGGCTACACCTTC
CASSTLQGRYGYTF
>-|TRBV10-2|TRBJ2-1|TRBD1
TGCGCCAGCAGTGGAAGGGACAGGGCCTACAATGAGCAGTTCTTC
CASSGRDRAYNEQFF
>-|TRBV6-1|TRBJ2-3|-
TGTGCCAGCAGTGAGCGAGGGGATACGCAGTATTTT
CASSERGDTQYF
>few|TRBV18|TRBJ2-7|-
TGTGCCAGCTCACCAGTCCCGGGCTACGAGCAGTACTTC
CASSPVPGYEQYF
>-|TRBV25-1|TRBJ1-1|TRBD1
TGTGCCAGCAATCCAGCGGGACAGGGGGGGAACACTGAAGCTTTCTTT
CASNPAGQGGNTEAFF
>-|TRBV5-1|TRBJ2-1|TRBD2
TGCGCCAGCAGGGCTGGGACTAGCGGGGGCAGCTCCTACAATGAGCAGTTCTTC
CASRAGTSGGSSYNEQFF
>-|TRBV7-9|TRBJ1-3|-
TGTGCCAGCATGAGGACGGGGTCTGGAAACACCATATATTTT
CASMRTGSGNTIYF
>once|TRBV11-1|TRBJ2-7|TRBD1
TGTGCCAGCAGCTTACGTGTGACAGGGGGATACGAGCAGTACTTC
CASSLRVTGGYEQYF
>-|TRBV15|TRBJ2-1|-
TGTGCCACCAGCAGAGTATCTAGCAATGAGCAGTTCTTC
CATSRVSSNEQFF
>few|TRBV28|TRBJ1-2|-
TGTGCCAGCAGTTTCGGAGGGGGGGCAAGGTATGGCTACACCTTC
CASSFGGGARYGYTF
>-|TRBV2|TRBJ2-3|TRBD2
TGTGCCAGCAGTGATTCGGGCGGGGGGAACACAGATACGCAGTATTTT
CASSDSGGGNTDTQYF
>-|TRBV5-1|TRBJ2-3|TRBD2
TGCGCCAGCAGCTCAGGACTAGCGGGGACGACAGATACGCAGTATTTT
CASSSGLAGTTDTQYF
>-|TRBV30|TRBJ2-7|TRBD2
TGTGCCTGGAGCCGGGGGGGGGAGCAGTACTTC
CAWSRGGEQYF
>-|TRBV6-6|TRBJ1-3|-
TGTGCCAGCAGGGGGAGGGAATCTGGAAACACCATATATTTT
CASRGRESGNTIYF